What follows is one T cell receptor beta chain and its context. The PCR contained 60 Vbeta and 13 Jbeta primers. TCRdb keeps only in-frame clones here, not all; method: immunoSEQ multiplex PCR. This table holds about 130,000 clones. The source of the sample is a study of cytomegalovirus exposure and HLA in healthy donors. Study details: Tens of millions of unique TCRs from HLA-typed donors made up an early data release.

Per the germline V gene, CDR1 is SGHNT and CDR2 is YYREEE (reference sequence). The V segment lost 4 bases and the J segment 3 bases; nucleotides outside the gene matches: 3. The CDR3 sequence is 14 residues long. The sequence derives from a woman between 55 and 75 years old in good health and CMV-seronegative. The rearrangement joins TRBV5-4 to TRBJ1-2; 10 bases map to TRBD1. The sample was PBMCs. The CDR3 loop reads CASSRQGADYGYTF. The CDR3 DNA is TGTGCCAGCAGCAGACAGGGGGCAGACTATGGCTACACCTTC.